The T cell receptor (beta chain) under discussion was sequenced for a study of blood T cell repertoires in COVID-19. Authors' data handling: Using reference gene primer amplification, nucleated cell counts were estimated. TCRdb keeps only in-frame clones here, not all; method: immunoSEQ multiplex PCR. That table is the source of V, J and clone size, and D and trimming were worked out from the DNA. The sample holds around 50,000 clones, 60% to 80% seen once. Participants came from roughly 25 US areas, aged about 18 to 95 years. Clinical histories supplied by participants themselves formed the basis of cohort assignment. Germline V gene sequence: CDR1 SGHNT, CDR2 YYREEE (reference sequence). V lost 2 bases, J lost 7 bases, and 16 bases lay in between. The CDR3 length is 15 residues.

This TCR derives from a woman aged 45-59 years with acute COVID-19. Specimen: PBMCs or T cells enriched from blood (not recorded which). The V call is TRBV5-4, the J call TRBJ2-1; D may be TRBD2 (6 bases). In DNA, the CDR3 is TGTGCCAGCAGCTTAGGTGGGGTCGGAGGGAATGAGCAGTTCTTC. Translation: CASSLGGVGGNEQFF.